What follows are 23 T cell receptor beta chains derived from one specimen sequenced in a study of cytomegalovirus exposure and HLA in healthy donors (TCRdb year 2017). The library relied on the immunoSEQ multiplex PCR assay. Drawn from immuneACCESS, this table holds only the in-frame rearrangements with V and J called that TCRdb kept. Clones are partly lost; checked studies trace under half to an unresolved V gene and leave the rest unexplained. This sample comprises under 100,000 clones, approximately 96% of them detected only once. The top ten constitute 0.78% of the sample. Sequencing input: PBMCs. The source is a man between 18 and 29 years old in good health and CMV-seronegative.

This clone was seen once. This sequence joins TRBV10-2 and TRBJ2-3, with TRBD1 matching over 7 bases. The CDR3 runs to 13 residues. V trimming: 8 bases; J trimming: 2 bases; junction bases outside the gene matches: 4. Germline V gives CDR1 WSHSY, CDR2 SAAADI. The CDR3 bases are TGCGCCAGCCGGGACAGCTTCACAGATACGCAGTATTTT. Translated: CASRDSFTDTQYF.

The V and J genes are TRBV19 and TRBJ2-2; the D is unclear. Trimming cost V 2 bases and J 6 bases, with 4 bases left between them. The CDR3 is 12 amino acids. The germline CDR1 and CDR2 sequences are LNHDA and SQIVND (reference sequence). CDR3 nucleotide sequence: TGTGCCAGTAGTATACGGGCCGGGGAGCTGTTTTTT. The encoded protein is CASSIRAGELFF.

V usage is TRBV5-1 and J usage is TRBJ1-4; D might be TRBD1 (5 bases). This CDR3 is built from 15 residues. Germline CDR1 and CDR2: SGHRS and YFSETQ. Trimming pared 0 bases from V and 4 bases from J, leaving 10 bases between. CDR3 protein: CASSLAGQGNEKLFF. The CDR3, as DNA: TGCGCCAGCAGCTTGGCCGGGCAGGGTAATGAAAAACTGTTTTTT.

The rearrangement links TRBV2 to TRBJ1-5; maybe TRBD1 (5 bases). CDR3 length: 15 amino acids. The V and J ends lost 6 bases and 6 bases respectively, with 18 bases between them. Looked up from germline, CDR1 is SNHLY and CDR2 is FYNNEI. The CDR3: CASRPGESDGQPQHF. As DNA, the CDR3 is TGTGCCAGCAGGCCGGGGGAATCGGACGGTCAGCCCCAGCATTTT.

The chain has TRBV5-6 and TRBJ1-6; D remains ambiguous. The V gene lost 0 bases and the J gene lost 6 bases, with 13 bases spanning the gap. This CDR3 is built from 16 residues. CDR1 and CDR2 (germline): SGHDT, YYEEEE. DNA for the CDR3: TGTGCCAGCAGCTTGGTTGGGCCAGTAATTAATTCACCCCTCCACTTT. This encodes CASSLVGPVINSPLHF.

This chain joins TRBV19 and TRBJ2-3; TRBD1 aligns across 11 bases. CDR3 length: 15 residues. CDR1 is LNHDA, CDR2 SQIVND, per germline (reference sequence). The trim removed 5 bases at V and 7 bases at J, leaving 8 bases unmatched. The CDR3: CASSPGTGGQNTQYF. As DNA, the CDR3 is TGTGCCAGTAGTCCCGGGACAGGGGGACAAAATACGCAGTATTTT.

The chain recombines TRBV6-4 with TRBJ2-3; D is uncertain. Germline CDR1 MRHNA, CDR2 SNTAGT. The CDR3 extends over 14 amino acids. V shed 2 bases and J shed 2 bases, with 8 bases lying between them. The CDR3: CASSDDSSTDTQYF. The CDR3 nucleotides read TGTGCCAGCAGTGACGACTCCTCCACAGATACGCAGTATTTT.

CDR3 coding DNA: TGTGCCAGCAGAGATAACAAAGCTTTCTTT. Its protein product is CASRDNKAFF. The chain couples TRBV6-1 to TRBJ1-1; D is uncertain. The V and J ends lost 6 bases and 9 bases respectively, with 8 bases between them. The V gene's germline CDR1 is MNHNS and CDR2 SASEGT. The CDR3 sequence is 10 residues long.

The chain has TRBV7-9 and TRBJ2-7; D remains unclear. V was clipped by 5 bases and J by 4 bases, with 12 bases between them. Germline CDR1 reads SEHNR; CDR2 reads FQNEAQ (reference sequence). The CDR3 sequence is 13 residues long. This CDR3 reads CASSPKTVYEQYF. DNA for the CDR3: TGTGCCAGCAGCCCCAAAACAGTTTACGAGCAGTACTTC.

The rearrangement uses TRBV28 and TRBJ1-5; weak D call: TRBD1 (5 bases). CDR1 is MDHEN and CDR2 is SYDVKM in the germline V gene. The length of the CDR3 is 15 residues. V lost 4 bases and J lost 5, with 15 bases in between. Here the CDR3 reads CASSWDDRRYQPQHF. In DNA, the CDR3 is TGTGCCAGCAGTTGGGATGACAGAAGGTATCAGCCCCAGCATTTT.

The V gene is TRBV9, the J gene TRBJ2-1; TRBD2 matches 13 bases. Germline V gene sequence: CDR1 SGDLS, CDR2 YYNGEE. The CDR3 spans 15 residues. V trimming: 4 bases; J trimming: 14 bases; junction bases outside the gene matches: 12. The CDR3 region is CASSPRTSGRGGEFF. Written as DNA, the CDR3 is TGTGCCAGCAGCCCCCGGACTAGCGGGAGAGGCGGAGAGTTCTTC. The full variable domain, with the rest looked up from reference TRBV9 and TRBJ2-1, is DSGVTQTPKHLITATGQRVTLRCSPRSGDLSVYWYQQSLDQGLQFLIQYYNGEERAKGNILERFSAQQFPDLHSELNLSSLELGDSALYFCASSPRTSGRGGEFFGPGTRLTVL.

V is TRBV15 and J is TRBJ2-7, with TRBD2 matching 10 bases. Germline CDR1 reads LNHNV; CDR2 reads YYDKDF (reference sequence). V was pared by 4 bases and J by 0 bases, with 6 bases of the junction left unmatched. This CDR3 comprises 16 residues. The CDR3 loop reads CATSKIAGGSSYEQYF. In nucleotides, the CDR3 is TGTGCCACCAGCAAGATAGCGGGAGGCTCCTCCTACGAGCAGTACTTC.

V gene TRBV27 combines with J gene TRBJ2-1, with 14 bases lining up with TRBD2. Germline trimming cut 7 bases from V and 7 bases from J; bases unmatched to any gene: 6. The CDR3 contains 15 residues. Germline V gene lookup returns CDR1 MNHEY and CDR2 SMNVEV (reference sequence). CDR3 loop: CASKQGLAGVNEQFF. The CDR3 DNA reads as TGTGCCAGCAAACAGGGACTAGCGGGAGTTAATGAGCAGTTCTTC.

The chain couples TRBV7-9 to TRBJ2-1, with 13 bases matching TRBD2. The CDR3 spans 18 residues. CDR1 SEHNR and CDR2 FQNEAQ come from the germline V gene (reference sequence). With 4 bases clipped from V and 3 bases from J, the junction kept 9 bases outside the gene matches. CDR3 sequence (DNA): TGTGCCAGCAGCTATTGGACTAGCGGGAGCTTATACTACAATGAGCAGTTCTTC. The encoded protein is CASSYWTSGSLYYNEQFF.

This chain joins TRBV9 and TRBJ2-3; 14 bases fit TRBD2. Germline V gives CDR1 SGDLS, CDR2 YYNGEE. The CDR3 runs 19 residues. V shed 0 bases, J shed 0 bases, and the junction held 6 bases outside the gene matches. CDR3 nucleotide sequence: TGTGCCAGCAGCGTAGTCGGACTAGCGGGGGGCTCTAGCACAGATACGCAGTATTTT. Translation gives CASSVVGLAGGSSTDTQYF.

The V call is TRBV6-5, the J call TRBJ1-2, with TRBD1 identical over 7 bases. Germline V gene sequence: CDR1 MNHEY, CDR2 SVGAGI. J gave up 4 bases and V 10 bases, and 9 bases lay outside the gene matches. This CDR3 has 13 amino acids. CDR3 sequence (DNA): TGTGCCACCCACAGGGGCGACCTCTATGGCTACACCTTC. Translated: CATHRGDLYGYTF.

V is TRBV7-3 and J is TRBJ1-5, with a weak D call TRBD1 (6 bases). This CDR3 is built from 15 residues. The germline V and J ends were trimmed by 5 bases and 0 bases, with 11 bases remaining between them. The germline V gene has CDR1 SGHTA and CDR2 FQGTGA. In DNA form, the CDR3 reads TGTGCCAGCAGCCCAGGACAGTCTAGCAATCAGCCCCAGCATTTT. This gives the protein CASSPGQSSNQPQHF. Variable domain in full (rest from reference TRBV7-3 and TRBJ1-5): GAGVSQTPSNKVTEKGKYVELRCDPISGHTALYWYRQSLGQGPEFLIYFQGTGAADDSGLPNDRFFAVRPEGSVSTLKIQRTERGDSAVYLCASSPGQSSNQPQHFGDGTRLSIL.

The chain carries TRBV11-3 and TRBJ1-1; D is uncertain. The CDR3 has 11 residues. V gave up 5 bases and J gave up 2 bases, with 3 bases separating them. The germline V gene has CDR1 SGHNT and CDR2 YENEEA. CDR3 in DNA: TGTGCCAGCAGCCTAAACACTGAAGCTTTCTTT. Protein product: CASSLNTEAFF.

The chain carries TRBV6-1 and TRBJ2-3, with 11 nucleotides matching TRBD2. This CDR3 comprises 15 residues. Germline CDR1 reads MNHNS; CDR2 reads SASEGT. Germline trimming cut 5 bases from V and 4 bases from J; bases unmatched to any gene: 5. The CDR3 DNA reads TGTGCCAGCAGTATAACTAGCGGGAGCCCAGATACGCAGTATTTT. Amino acids: CASSITSGSPDTQYF.

The chain uses TRBV13 and TRBJ2-3; 16 positions agree with TRBD2. CDR1 and CDR2 from the germline V gene are PRHDT and FYEKMQ (reference sequence). V shed 1 base, J shed 7 bases, and the junction held 14 bases outside the gene matches. The CDR3 spans 20 residues. The CDR3 loop reads CASSLVKGLAGGIASNTQYF. In nucleotides, the CDR3 is TGTGCCAGCAGCTTAGTTAAGGGACTAGCGGGAGGGATTGCGTCGAATACGCAGTATTTT.

The chain employs TRBV10-3 and TRBJ2-5, with 7 nucleotides matching TRBD2. J gave up 0 bases and V 5 bases, and 6 bases lay outside the gene matches. The germline gives CDR1 ENHRY, CDR2 SYGVKD. The CDR3 consists of 15 residues. CDR3 nucleotides: TGTGCCATCAGTCCCGGGACTACCTACCAAGAGACCCAGTACTTC. It codes for CAISPGTTYQETQYF.

The rearrangement uses TRBV28 and TRBJ1-1, with TRBD1 matching over 10 bases. Germline V CDR1 and CDR2: MDHEN, SYDVKM. Trimming cost V 1 base and J 5 bases; bases outside gene matches: 4. This CDR3 contains 15 residues. The CDR3 here is CASSLFGQGGTEAFF. The DNA of the CDR3 is TGTGCCAGCAGTTTATTCGGACAGGGGGGAACTGAAGCTTTCTTT.

This sequence joins TRBV9 and TRBJ2-3, with 9 bases that match TRBD1. Germline-derived CDR1 and CDR2 are SGDLS and YYNGEE. V trimming: 0 bases; J trimming: 1 base; junction bases outside the gene matches: 3. The CDR3 runs 16 residues. The CDR3 sequence is CASSVVWTGGTDTQYF. CDR3 sequence (DNA): TGTGCCAGCAGCGTAGTTTGGACAGGGGGCACAGATACGCAGTATTTT.